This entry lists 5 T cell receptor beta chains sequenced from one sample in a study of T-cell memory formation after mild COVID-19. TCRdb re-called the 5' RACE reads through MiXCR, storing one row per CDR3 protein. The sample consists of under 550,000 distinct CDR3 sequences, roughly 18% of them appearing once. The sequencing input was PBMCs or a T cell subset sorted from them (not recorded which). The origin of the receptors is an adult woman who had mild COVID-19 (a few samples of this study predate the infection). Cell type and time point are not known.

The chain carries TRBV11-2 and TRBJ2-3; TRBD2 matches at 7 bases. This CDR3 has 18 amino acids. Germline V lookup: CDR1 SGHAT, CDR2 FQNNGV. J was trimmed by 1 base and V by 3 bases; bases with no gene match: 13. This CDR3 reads CASSFTLVAGPRTDTQYF. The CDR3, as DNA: TGTGCCAGCAGCTTTACTCTGGTAGCGGGTCCCCGCACAGATACGCAGTATTTT.

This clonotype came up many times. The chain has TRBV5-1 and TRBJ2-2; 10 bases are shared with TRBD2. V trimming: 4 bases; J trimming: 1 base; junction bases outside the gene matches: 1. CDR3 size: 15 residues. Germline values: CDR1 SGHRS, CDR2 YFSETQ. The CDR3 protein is CASSRTSGNTGELFF. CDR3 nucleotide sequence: TGCGCCAGCAGCCGGACTAGCGGGAACACCGGGGAGCTGTTTTTT. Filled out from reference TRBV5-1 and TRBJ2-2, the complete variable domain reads KAGVTQTPRYLIKTRGQQVTLSCSPISGHRSVSWYQQTPGQGLQFLFEYFSETQRNKGNFPGRFSGRQFSNSRSEMNVSTLELGDSALYLCASSRTSGNTGELFFGEGSRLTVL.

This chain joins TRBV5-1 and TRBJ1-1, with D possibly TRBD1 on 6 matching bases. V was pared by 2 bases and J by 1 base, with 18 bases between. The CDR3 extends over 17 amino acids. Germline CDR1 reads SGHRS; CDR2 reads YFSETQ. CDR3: CASSLRRASGANTEAFF. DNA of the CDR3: TGCGCCAGCAGCTTACGCCGCGCGTCAGGGGCGAACACTGAAGCTTTCTTT.

CDR3 DNA sequence: TGCAGTGCTAGAGATCAGGGCAGGGGGAACTACGAGCAGTACTTC. This encodes CSARDQGRGNYEQYF. The V call is TRBV20-1, the J call TRBJ2-7; TRBD1 aligns across 7 bases. This CDR3 has 15 residues. V lost 0 bases and J lost 3; bases outside the gene matches: 8. CDR1 and CDR2 from the germline V gene are DFQATT and SNEGSKA (reference sequence).

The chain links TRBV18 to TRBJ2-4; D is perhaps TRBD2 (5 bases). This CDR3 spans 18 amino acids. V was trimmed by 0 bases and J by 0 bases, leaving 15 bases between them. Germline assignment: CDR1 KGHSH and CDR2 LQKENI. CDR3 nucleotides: TGTGCCAGCTCACCACCGGTGTCAGCGGACCTAGCCAAAAACATTCAGTACTTC. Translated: CASSPPVSADLAKNIQYF.